These T cell receptor beta chains were read from a single sample in a study of CD8 T cells in ankylosing spondylitis. MiXCR, run by TCRdb on the 5' RACE reads, gives a single entry per CDR3 protein. Among a few hundred thousand distinct CDR3 sequences listed, roughly 20% were seen once. The sample was blood, either unsorted or a sorted T cell fraction (not recorded which). All receptors come from a male donor with ankylosing spondylitis or in good health (not recorded which). The CDR3 runs from the conserved cysteine through the conserved F or W. D genes are given only for firm matches. Some rows have no size entry. The others give once, few or many, or a class for an expanded clone.

clone size	D gene	V gene	J gene	CDR3 protein	CDR3 DNA
NA	NA	TRBV5-1	TRBJ2-7	CASSLGAPREQYF	TGCGCCAGCAGCTTGGGTGCGCCCCGAGAGCAGTACTTC
NA	TRBD1	TRBV12-3/TRBV12-4	TRBJ2-7	CASTFGDRGWDEQYF	TGTGCCAGCACTTTTGGGGACAGGGGTTGGGACGAGCAGTACTTC
few	NA	TRBV10-2	TRBJ2-7	CASSGTFYEQYF	TGCGCCAGCAGCGGGACTTTCTACGAGCAGTACTTC
few	TRBD1	TRBV6-1	TRBJ2-1	CASLGQDTYNEQFF	TGTGCCAGCCTCGGACAGGACACCTACAATGAGCAGTTCTTC
NA	TRBD1	TRBV4-1	TRBJ2-7	CASSQGESRTGGSYEQYF	TGCGCCAGCAGCCAAGGGGAGAGCAGGACAGGGGGATCCTACGAGCAGTACTTC
NA	TRBD1	TRBV5-1	TRBJ1-1	CASSEGQGALVTEAFF	TGCGCCAGCAGCGAGGGACAGGGGGCTTTGGTCACTGAAGCTTTCTTT
NA	NA	TRBV3-1	TRBJ2-3	CASSQGALRRADTQYF	TGTGCCAGCAGCCAAGGGGCCCTCCGGAGGGCAGATACGCAGTATTTT
many	TRBD1	TRBV12-3/TRBV12-4	TRBJ2-5	CASSYRGQETQYF	TGTGCCAGCAGTTACAGGGGGCAGGAGACCCAGTACTTC
few	NA	TRBV29-1	TRBJ2-2	CSVEGRDSTGELFF	TGCAGCGTTGAGGGTAGGGATAGCACCGGGGAGCTGTTTTTT
NA	NA	TRBV29-1	TRBJ2-7	CSVRVFSGEQYF	TGCAGCGTCCGGGTCTTTTCGGGGGAGCAGTACTTC
few	NA	TRBV14	TRBJ2-6	CASSHSSGANVLTF	TGTGCCAGCAGCCACTCTAGCGGGGCCAACGTCCTGACTTTC
NA	NA	TRBV11-2	TRBJ2-3	CASSSRDRGYTDTQYF	TGTGCCAGCAGCTCGAGGGACCGGGGGTACACAGATACGCAGTATTTT
few	NA	TRBV6-5	TRBJ2-1	CASSYSGYNEQFF	TGTGCCAGCAGTTACTCAGGCTACAATGAGCAGTTCTTC
few	NA	TRBV2	TRBJ2-2	CASNPGQNTGELFF	TGTGCCAGCAATCCGGGACAGAACACCGGGGAGCTGTTTTTT
few	TRBD1	TRBV7-9	TRBJ2-3	CASSLAWGQGWADTQYF	TGTGCCAGCAGCTTAGCGTGGGGACAGGGCTGGGCAGATACGCAGTATTTT